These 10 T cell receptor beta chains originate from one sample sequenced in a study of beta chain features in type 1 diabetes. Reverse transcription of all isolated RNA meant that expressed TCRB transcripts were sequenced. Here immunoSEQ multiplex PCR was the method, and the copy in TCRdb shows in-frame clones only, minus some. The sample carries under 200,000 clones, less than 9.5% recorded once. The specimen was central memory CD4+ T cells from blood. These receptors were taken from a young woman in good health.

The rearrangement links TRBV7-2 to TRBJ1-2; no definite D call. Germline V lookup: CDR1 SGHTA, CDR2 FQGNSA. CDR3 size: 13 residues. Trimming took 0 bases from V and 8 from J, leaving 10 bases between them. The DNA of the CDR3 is TGTGCCAGCAGCTTAGCGAGGGTCGGGGGCTACACCTTC. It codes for CASSLARVGGYTF. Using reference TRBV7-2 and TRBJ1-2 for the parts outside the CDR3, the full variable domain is GAGVSQSPSNKVTEKGKDVELRCDPISGHTALYWYRQSLGQGLEFLIYFQGNSAPDKSGLPSDRFSAERTGGSVSTLTIQRTQQEDSAVYLCASSLARVGGYTFGSGTRLTVV.

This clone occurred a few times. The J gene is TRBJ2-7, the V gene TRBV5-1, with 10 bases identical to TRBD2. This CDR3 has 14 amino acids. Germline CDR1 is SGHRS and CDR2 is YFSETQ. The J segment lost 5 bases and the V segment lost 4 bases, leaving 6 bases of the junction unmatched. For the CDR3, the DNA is TGCGCCAGCAGCCTTGGACTAGCGGTGGACGAGCAGTACTTC. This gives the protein CASSLGLAVDEQYF.

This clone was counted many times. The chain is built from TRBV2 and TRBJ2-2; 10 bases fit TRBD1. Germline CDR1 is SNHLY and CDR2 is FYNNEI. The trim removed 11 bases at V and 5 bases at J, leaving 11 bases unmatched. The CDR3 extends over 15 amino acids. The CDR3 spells CAGRRGTGATGELFF. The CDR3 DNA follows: TGTGCCGGACGCCGTGGGACAGGGGCAACCGGGGAGCTGTTTTTT.

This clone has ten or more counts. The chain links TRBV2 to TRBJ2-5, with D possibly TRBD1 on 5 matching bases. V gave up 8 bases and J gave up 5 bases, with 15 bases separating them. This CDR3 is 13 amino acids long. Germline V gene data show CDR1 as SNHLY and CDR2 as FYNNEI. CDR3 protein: CASGAPSVETQYF. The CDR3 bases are TGTGCCAGCGGGGCGCCTAGTGTTGAGACCCAGTACTTC.

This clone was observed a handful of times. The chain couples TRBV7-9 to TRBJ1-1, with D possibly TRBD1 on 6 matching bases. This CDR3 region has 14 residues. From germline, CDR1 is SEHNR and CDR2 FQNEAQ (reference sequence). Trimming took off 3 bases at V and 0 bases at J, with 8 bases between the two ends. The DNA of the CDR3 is TGTGCCAGCAGCTTCTACAGGGTGAACACTGAAGCTTTCTTT. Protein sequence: CASSFYRVNTEAFF.

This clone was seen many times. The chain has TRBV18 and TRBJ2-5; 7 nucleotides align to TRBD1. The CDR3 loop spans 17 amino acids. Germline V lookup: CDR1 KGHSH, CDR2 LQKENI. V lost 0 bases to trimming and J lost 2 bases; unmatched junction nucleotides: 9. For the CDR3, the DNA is TGTGCCAGCTCACCACCAGAAGTGACAGGGATTCAAGAGACCCAGTACTTC. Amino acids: CASSPPEVTGIQETQYF.

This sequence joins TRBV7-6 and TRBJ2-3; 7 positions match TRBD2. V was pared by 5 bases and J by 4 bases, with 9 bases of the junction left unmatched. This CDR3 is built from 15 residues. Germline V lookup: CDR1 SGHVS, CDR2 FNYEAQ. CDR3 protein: CASSQRAGVADTQYF. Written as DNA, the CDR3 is TGTGCCAGCAGCCAGAGGGCGGGAGTCGCAGATACGCAGTATTTT.

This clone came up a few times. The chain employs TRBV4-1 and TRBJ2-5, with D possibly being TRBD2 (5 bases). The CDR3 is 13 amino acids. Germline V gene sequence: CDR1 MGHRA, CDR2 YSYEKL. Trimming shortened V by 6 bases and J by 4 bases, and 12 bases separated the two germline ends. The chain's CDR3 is CASRRAAGETQYF. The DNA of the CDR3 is TGCGCCAGCAGGAGGGCAGCCGGAGAGACCCAGTACTTC.

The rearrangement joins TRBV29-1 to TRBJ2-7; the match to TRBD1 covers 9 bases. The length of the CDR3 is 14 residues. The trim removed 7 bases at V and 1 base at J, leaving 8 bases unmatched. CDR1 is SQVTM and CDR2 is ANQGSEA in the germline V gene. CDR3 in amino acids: CSAKGDRDSYEQYF. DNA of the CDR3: TGCAGCGCGAAGGGGGACAGGGATTCCTACGAGCAGTACTTC.

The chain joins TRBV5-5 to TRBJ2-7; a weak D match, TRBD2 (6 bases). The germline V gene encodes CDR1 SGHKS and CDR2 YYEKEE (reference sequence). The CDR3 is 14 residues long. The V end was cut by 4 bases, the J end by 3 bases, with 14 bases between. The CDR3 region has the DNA TGTGCCAGCAGCCCGGGCTGGGGGGACTACGAGCAGTACTTC. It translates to CASSPGWGDYEQYF. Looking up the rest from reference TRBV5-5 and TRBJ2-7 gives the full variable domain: DAGVTQSPTHLIKTRGQQVTLRCSPISGHKSVSWYQQVLGQGPQFIFQYYEKEERGRGNFPDRFSARQFPNYSSELNVNALLLGDSALYLCASSPGWGDYEQYFGPGTRLTVT.